Described below is a single TCR beta chain sequence and its context. The antigen is undetermined. This sample stems from a study of identifying expanded T cells in peripheral blood. The CDR3 has 17 amino acids. V gave up 3 bases and J gave up 2 bases, with 19 bases separating them. Germline V lookup: CDR1 SGHNT, CDR2 YYREEE (reference sequence). Using immunoSEQ multiplex PCR, the repertoire was profiled, and TCRdb retains in-frame clones only, with some absent. The sample records about 100,000 clones, around 88% being singletons. Notes on the study in general: Across healthy donors, higher total template counts meant significantly greater approximately 2-week count variance. Differentially abundant clones: approximately 1.3 between replicates, 15 to 17 at around 14 days, 19 to 20 at four.

The sequence was obtained from a person between 18 and 75 years old in good health. The chain joins TRBV5-4 to TRBJ2-3; D is perhaps TRBD2 (6 bases). The sequencing input was blood. This CDR3 reads CASSSPLLAETTDTQYF. As DNA, the CDR3 is TGTGCCAGCAGCTCACCTCTTTTAGCGGAAACCACAGATACGCAGTATTTT.